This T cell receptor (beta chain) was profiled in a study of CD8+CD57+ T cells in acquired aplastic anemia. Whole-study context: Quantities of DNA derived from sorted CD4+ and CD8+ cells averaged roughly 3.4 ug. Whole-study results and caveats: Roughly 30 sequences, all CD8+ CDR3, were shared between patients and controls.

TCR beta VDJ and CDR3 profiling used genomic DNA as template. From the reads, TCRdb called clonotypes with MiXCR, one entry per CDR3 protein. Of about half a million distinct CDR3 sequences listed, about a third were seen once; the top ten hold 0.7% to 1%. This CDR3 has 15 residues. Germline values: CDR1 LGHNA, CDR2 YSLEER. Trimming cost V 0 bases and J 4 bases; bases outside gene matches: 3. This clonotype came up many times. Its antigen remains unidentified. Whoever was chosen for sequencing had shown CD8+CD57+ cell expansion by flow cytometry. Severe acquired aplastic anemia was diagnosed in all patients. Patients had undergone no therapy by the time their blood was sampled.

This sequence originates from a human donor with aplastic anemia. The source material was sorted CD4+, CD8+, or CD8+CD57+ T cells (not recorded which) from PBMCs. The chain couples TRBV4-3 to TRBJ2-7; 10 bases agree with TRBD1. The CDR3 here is CASSQDRDRGYEQYF. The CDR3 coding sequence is TGCGCCAGCAGCCAAGATCGGGACAGGGGATACGAGCAGTACTTC.